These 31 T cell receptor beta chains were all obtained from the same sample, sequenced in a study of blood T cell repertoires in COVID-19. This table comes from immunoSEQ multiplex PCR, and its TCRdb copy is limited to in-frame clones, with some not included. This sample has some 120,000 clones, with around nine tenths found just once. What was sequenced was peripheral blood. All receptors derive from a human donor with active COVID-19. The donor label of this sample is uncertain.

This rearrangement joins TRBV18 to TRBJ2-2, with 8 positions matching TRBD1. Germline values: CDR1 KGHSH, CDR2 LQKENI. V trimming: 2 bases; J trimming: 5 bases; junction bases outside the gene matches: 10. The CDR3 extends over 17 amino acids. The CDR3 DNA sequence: TGTGCCAGCTCACCATATCCGGACAGGGCCGGGACCGGGGAGCTGTTTTTT. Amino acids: CASSPYPDRAGTGELFF.

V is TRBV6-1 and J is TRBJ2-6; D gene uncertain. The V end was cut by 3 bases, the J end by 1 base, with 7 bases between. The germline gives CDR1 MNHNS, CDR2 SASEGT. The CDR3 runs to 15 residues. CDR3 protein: CASSEGTSGANVLTF. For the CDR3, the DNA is TGTGCCAGCAGTGAGGGCACATCTGGGGCCAACGTCCTGACTTTC.

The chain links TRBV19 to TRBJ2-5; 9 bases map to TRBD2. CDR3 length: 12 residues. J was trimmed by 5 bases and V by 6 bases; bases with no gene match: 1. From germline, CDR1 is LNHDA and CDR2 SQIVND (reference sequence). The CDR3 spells CASRAGGETQYF. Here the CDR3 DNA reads TGTGCCAGTAGGGCGGGGGGGGAGACCCAGTACTTC. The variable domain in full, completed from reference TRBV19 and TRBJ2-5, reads DGGITQSPKYLFRKEGQNVTLSCEQNLNHDAMYWYRQDPGQGLRLIYYSQIVNDFQKGDIAEGYSVSREKKESFPLTVTSAQKNPTAFYLCASRAGGETQYFGPGTRLLVL.

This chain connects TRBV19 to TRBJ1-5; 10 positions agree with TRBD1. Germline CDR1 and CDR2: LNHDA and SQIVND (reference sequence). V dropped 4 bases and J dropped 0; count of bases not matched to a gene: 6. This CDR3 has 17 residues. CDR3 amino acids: CASSTTGGAYSNQPQHF. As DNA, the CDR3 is TGTGCCAGTAGTACGACAGGGGGCGCCTATAGCAATCAGCCCCAGCATTTT.

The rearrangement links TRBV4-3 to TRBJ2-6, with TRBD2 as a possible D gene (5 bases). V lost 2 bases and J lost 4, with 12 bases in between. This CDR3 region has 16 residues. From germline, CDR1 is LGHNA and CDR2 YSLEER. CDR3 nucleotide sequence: TGCGCCAGCAGCCAATTTGACCCGGGGGGGGCCAACGTCCTGACTTTC. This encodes CASSQFDPGGANVLTF.

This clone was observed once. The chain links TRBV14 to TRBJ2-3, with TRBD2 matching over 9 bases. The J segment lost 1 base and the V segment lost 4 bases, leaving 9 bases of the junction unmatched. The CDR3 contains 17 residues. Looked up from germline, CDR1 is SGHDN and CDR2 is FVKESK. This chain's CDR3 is CASSLYAGGPGTDTQYF. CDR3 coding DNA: TGTGCCAGCAGCCTCTATGCGGGGGGGCCGGGCACAGATACGCAGTATTTT.

DNA of the CDR3: TGTGCCTGGAGTGGACAGGGGAGGGGTCGGACTGAAGCTTTCTTT. As protein: CAWSGQGRGRTEAFF. The V gene is TRBV30, the J gene TRBJ1-1; 8 nucleotides line up with TRBD1. This CDR3 comprises 15 residues. With 1 base clipped from V and 5 bases from J, the junction kept 9 bases outside the gene matches. CDR1 and CDR2 (germline): GTSNPN, SVGIG (reference sequence).

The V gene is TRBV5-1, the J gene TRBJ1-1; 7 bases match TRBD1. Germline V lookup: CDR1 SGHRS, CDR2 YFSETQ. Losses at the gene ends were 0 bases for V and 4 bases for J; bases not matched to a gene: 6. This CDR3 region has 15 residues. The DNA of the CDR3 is TGCGCCAGCAGCTTGGTCGCGACAGGGTCCACTGAAGCTTTCTTT. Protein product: CASSLVATGSTEAFF.

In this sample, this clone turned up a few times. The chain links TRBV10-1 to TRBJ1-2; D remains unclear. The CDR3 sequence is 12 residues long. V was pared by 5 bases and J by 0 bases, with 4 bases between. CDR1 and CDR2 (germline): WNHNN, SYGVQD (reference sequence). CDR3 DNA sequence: TGCGCCAGCAGTCAATCTAACTATGGCTACACCTTC. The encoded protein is CASSQSNYGYTF.

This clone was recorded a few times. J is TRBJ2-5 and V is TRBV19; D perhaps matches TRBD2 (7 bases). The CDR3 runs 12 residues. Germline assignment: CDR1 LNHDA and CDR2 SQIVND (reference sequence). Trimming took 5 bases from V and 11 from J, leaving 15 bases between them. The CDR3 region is CASSPGGKTQYF. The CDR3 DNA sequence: TGTGCCAGTAGTCCGGGGGGCAAAACACAGTACTTC.

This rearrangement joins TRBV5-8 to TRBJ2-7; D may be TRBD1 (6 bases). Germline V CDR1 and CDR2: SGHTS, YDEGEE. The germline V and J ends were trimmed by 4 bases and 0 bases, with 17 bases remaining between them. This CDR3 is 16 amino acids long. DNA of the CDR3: TGTGCCAGCAGCCTTCAGGGGACCCCAAGCTCCTACGAGCAGTACTTC. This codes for CASSLQGTPSSYEQYF.

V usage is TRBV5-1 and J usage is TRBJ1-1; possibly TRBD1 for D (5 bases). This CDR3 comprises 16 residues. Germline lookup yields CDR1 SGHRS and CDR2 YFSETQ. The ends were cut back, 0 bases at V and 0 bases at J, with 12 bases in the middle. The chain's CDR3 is CASSLVPAGMNTEAFF. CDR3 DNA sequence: TGCGCCAGCAGCTTGGTCCCGGCAGGGATGAACACTGAAGCTTTCTTT.

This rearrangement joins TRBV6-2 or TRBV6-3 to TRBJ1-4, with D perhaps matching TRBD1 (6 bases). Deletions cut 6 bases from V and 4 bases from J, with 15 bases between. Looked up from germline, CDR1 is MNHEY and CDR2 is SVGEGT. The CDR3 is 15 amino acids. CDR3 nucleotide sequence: TGTGCCAGCAGCCACCCGGGGGGCAGTAATGAAAAACTGTTTTTT. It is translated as CASSHPGGSNEKLFF.

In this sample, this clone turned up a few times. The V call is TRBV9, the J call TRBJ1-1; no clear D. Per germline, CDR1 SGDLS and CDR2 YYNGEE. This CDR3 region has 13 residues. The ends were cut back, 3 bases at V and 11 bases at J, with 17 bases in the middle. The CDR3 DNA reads TGTGCCAGCAGCGGCAGTGGCCCCAACTATGCTTTCTTT. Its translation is CASSGSGPNYAFF.

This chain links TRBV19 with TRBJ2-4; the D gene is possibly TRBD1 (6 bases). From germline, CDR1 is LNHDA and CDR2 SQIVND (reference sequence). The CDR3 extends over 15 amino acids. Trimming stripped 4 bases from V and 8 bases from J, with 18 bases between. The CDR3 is CASSRKHRVTDIQYF. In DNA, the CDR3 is TGTGCCAGTAGTAGAAAACACAGGGTAACGGACATTCAGTACTTC.

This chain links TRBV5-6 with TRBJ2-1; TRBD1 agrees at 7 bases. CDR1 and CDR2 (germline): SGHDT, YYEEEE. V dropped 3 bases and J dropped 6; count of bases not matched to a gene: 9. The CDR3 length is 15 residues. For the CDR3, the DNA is TGTGCCAGCAGCTCAACAGGGGCCTGGGGCAATGAGCAGTTCTTC. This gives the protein CASSSTGAWGNEQFF.

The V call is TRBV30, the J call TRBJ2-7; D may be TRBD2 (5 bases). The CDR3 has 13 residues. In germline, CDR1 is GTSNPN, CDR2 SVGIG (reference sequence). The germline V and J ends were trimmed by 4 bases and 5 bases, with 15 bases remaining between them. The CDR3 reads CAWKLEGRHEQYF. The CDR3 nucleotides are TGTGCCTGGAAACTTGAGGGTCGGCACGAGCAGTACTTC. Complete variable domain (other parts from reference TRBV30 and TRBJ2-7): SQTIHQWPATLVQPVGSPLSLECTVEGTSNPNLYWYRQAAGRGLQLLFYSVGIGQISSEVPQNLSASRPQDRQFILSSKKLLLSDSGFYLCAWKLEGRHEQYFGPGTRLTVT.

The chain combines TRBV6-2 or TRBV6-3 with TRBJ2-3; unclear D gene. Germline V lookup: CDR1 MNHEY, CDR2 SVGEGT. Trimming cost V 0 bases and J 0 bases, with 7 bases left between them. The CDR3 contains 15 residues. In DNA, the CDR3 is TGTGCCAGCAGTTACTCATTCAGGAGCACAGATACGCAGTATTTT. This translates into CASSYSFRSTDTQYF.

The CDR3 sequence: CASSLGHGNQPQHF. The CDR3, as DNA: TGTGCCAGCAGTTTGGGGCACGGCAATCAGCCCCAGCATTTT. This chain connects TRBV28 to TRBJ1-5, with D possibly matching TRBD1 (5 bases). Germline CDR1 reads MDHEN; CDR2 reads SYDVKM. This CDR3 is 14 amino acids long. Trimming shortened V by 3 bases and J by 2 bases, and 8 bases separated the two germline ends.

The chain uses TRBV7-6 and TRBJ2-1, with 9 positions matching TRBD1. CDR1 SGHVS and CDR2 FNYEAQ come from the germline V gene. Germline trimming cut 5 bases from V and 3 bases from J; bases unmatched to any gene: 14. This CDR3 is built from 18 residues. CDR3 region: CASSPSPLTGQGYNEQFF. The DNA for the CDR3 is TGTGCCAGCAGCCCGTCCCCCCTTACGGGACAGGGCTACAATGAGCAGTTCTTC.

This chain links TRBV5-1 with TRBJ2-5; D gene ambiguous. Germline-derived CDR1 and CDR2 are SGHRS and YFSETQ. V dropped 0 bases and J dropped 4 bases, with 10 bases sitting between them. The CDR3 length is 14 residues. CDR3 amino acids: CASSLGGNGETQYF. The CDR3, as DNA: TGCGCCAGCAGCTTGGGAGGTAACGGAGAGACCCAGTACTTC. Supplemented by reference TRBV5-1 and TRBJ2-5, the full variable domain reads KAGVTQTPRYLIKTRGQQVTLSCSPISGHRSVSWYQQTPGQGLQFLFEYFSETQRNKGNFPGRFSGRQFSNSRSEMNVSTLELGDSALYLCASSLGGNGETQYFGPGTRLLVL.

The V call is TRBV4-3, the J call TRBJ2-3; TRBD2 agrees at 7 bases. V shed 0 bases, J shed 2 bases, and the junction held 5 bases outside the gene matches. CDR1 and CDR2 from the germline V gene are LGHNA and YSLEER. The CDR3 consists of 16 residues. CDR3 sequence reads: CASSQDRAGVTDTQYF. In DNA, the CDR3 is TGCGCCAGCAGCCAAGATAGGGCGGGGGTCACAGATACGCAGTATTTT.

CDR3 loop: CASSQSGATDTQYF. The DNA for the CDR3 is TGTGCCAGCAGCCAGAGCGGGGCCACAGATACGCAGTATTTT. V is TRBV3-1 (or the pseudogene TRBV3-2) and J is TRBJ2-3, with 7 bases aligning to TRBD2. Per germline, CDR1 LGHDT and CDR2 YNNKEL (reference sequence). With V trimmed by 3 bases and J by 2 bases, 2 bases remained unmatched. The CDR3 runs to 14 residues.

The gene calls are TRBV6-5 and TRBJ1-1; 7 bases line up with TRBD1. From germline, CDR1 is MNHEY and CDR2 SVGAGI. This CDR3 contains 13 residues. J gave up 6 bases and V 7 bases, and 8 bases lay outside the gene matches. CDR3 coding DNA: TGTGCCAGCACTCCCGGGACAGTCCCTGAAGCTTTCTTT. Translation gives CASTPGTVPEAFF.

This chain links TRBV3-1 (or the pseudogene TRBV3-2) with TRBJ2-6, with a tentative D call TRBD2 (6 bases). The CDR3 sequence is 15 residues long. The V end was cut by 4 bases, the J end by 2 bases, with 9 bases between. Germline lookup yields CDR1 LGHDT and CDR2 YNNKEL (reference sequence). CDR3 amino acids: CASSRPGAGANVLTF. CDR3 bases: TGTGCCAGCAGCCGGCCGGGGGCTGGGGCCAACGTCCTGACTTTC.

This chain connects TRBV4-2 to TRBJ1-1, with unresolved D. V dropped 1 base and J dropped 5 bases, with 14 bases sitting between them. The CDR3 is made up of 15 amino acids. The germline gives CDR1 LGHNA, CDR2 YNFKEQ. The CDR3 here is CASSQVRLSGTEAFF. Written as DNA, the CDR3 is TGTGCCAGCAGCCAAGTCCGCCTGTCGGGGACTGAAGCTTTCTTT.

CDR3 nucleotides: TGTGCCAGCAGCCAAGTCGAGACTAGCGGGGGTAACACCGGGGAGCTGTTTTTT. Protein sequence: CASSQVETSGGNTGELFF. The genes are TRBV4-2 and TRBJ2-2; 12 bases align to TRBD2. The V gene end was trimmed by 1 base and the J gene end by 2 bases; junction bases not matched to a gene: 5. Germline lookup yields CDR1 LGHNA and CDR2 YNFKEQ. The CDR3 extends over 18 amino acids.

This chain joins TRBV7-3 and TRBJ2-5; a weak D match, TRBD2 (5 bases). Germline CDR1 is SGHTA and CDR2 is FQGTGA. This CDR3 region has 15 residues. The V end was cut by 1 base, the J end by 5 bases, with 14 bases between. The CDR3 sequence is CASSLSSRAGETQYF. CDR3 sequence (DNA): TGTGCCAGCAGCTTAAGTTCGAGGGCTGGGGAGACCCAGTACTTC.

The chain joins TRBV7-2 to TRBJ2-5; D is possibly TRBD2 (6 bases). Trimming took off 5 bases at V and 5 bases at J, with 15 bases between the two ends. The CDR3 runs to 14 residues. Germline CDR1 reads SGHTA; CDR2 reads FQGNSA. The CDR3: CASSPTGSFETQYF. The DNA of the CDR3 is TGTGCCAGCAGCCCGACCGGGAGTTTTGAGACCCAGTACTTC.

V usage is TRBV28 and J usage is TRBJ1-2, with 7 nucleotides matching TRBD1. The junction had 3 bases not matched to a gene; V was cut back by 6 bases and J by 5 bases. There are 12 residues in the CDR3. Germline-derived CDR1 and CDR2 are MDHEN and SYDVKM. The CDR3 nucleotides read TGTGCCAGCAGCACAGGGGAATATGGCTACACCTTC. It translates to CASSTGEYGYTF.

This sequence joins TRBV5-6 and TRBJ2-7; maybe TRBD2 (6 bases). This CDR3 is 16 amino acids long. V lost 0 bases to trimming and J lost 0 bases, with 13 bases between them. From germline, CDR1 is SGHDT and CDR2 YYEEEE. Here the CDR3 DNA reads TGTGCCAGCAGCTTGGCCTCTCTAGCGCCCTCCTACGAGCAGTACTTC. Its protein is CASSLASLAPSYEQYF.